A single sample gave rise to the 5 T cell receptor beta chains below, sequenced in a study of CD8 T cells in Susac syndrome. cDNA came from about 0.5 to 1 ug RNA primed by random hexamers. TCRdb independently ran MiXCR on the immunoSEQ multiplex PCR reads; one entry per CDR3 protein. The data contain tens of thousands of distinct CDR3 sequences, 91% of them seen just once; the ten biggest clones take up approximately 0.46%. Sequenced input: CD8+ T cells from PBMCs. Receptors originate from a human donor with multiple sclerosis.

The chain links TRBV4-3 to TRBJ2-2; TRBD2 might be the D (6 bases). The CDR3 extends over 14 amino acids. Between the trimmed V and J ends, which lost 1 base and 5 bases, there was a span of 8 bases. Germline CDR1 is LGHNA and CDR2 is YSLEER. CDR3 amino acids: CASSQGGETGELFF. The CDR3 DNA reads as TGCGCCAGCAGCCAAGGGGGGGAAACCGGGGAGCTGTTTTTT.

The chain carries TRBV20-1 and TRBJ1-1; tentatively, D is TRBD1 (5 bases). CDR3 size: 12 residues. Looked up from germline, CDR1 is DFQATT and CDR2 is SNEGSKA (reference sequence). The CDR3 coding sequence is TGCAACCCGGGACCCTTACACACTGAAGCTTTCTTT. This gives the protein CNPGPLHTEAFF.

The genes are TRBV27 and TRBJ2-2; 9 bases line up with TRBD2. The CDR3 consists of 16 residues. In germline, CDR1 is MNHEY, CDR2 SMNVEV (reference sequence). The ends lost 0 bases at V and 7 bases at J; junction bases unmatched: 6. The CDR3 loop reads CASSLSGGRAVGELFF. Here the CDR3 DNA reads TGTGCCAGCAGTTTATCGGGCGGGAGGGCCGTCGGGGAGCTGTTTTTT.

CDR3 region: CASSLLGQTYEQYF. Written as DNA, the CDR3 is TGTGCCAGCAGCTTACTTGGACAGACTTACGAGCAGTACTTC. The genes are TRBV13 and TRBJ2-7; TRBD1 is a possible D gene (6 bases). V dropped 2 bases and J dropped 4 bases, with 12 bases sitting between them. The CDR3 covers 14 residues. CDR1 and CDR2 (germline): PRHDT, FYEKMQ (reference sequence).

This clonotype appeared a single time. The chain is built from TRBV6-1 and TRBJ2-7; 7 bases line up with TRBD1. Looked up from germline, CDR1 is MNHNS and CDR2 is SASEGT. The CDR3 loop spans 16 amino acids. The junction had 7 bases not matched to a gene; V was cut back by 2 bases and J by 0 bases. CDR3 in amino acids: CASSEWGTVSSYEQYF. DNA of the CDR3: TGTGCCAGCAGTGAATGGGGGACAGTAAGCTCCTACGAGCAGTACTTC.